These T cell receptor beta chains were read from a single sample in a study of blood T cell repertoires in COVID-19. Sequencing used immunoSEQ multiplex PCR; TCRdb keeps in-frame clones, though not all of them. Here the sample spans roughly 100,000 clones, roughly 80% being singletons. The specimen sequenced was peripheral blood. These receptors all come from a woman of 80 years or more with acute or convalescent COVID-19. Both conserved end residues are part of each CDR3. A D gene is named only where the DNA matches it firmly. Where a row states a size, it is once, few, many or the class of an expanded clone; other rows omit it.

D gene: NA; J gene: TRBJ1-2; clone size: NA; V gene: TRBV18; CDR3 DNA: TGTGCCAGCTCACCACGAACAGGGAGTGACTATGGCTACACCTTC; CDR3 protein: CASSPRTGSDYGYTF
D gene: NA; J gene: TRBJ1-2; clone size: NA; V gene: TRBV11-3; CDR3 DNA: TGTGCCAGCAGCCCCCGAGGAGCTAACTATGGCTACACCTTC; CDR3 protein: CASSPRGANYGYTF
D gene: NA; J gene: TRBJ2-5; clone size: NA; V gene: TRBV5-1; CDR3 DNA: TGCGCCAGCAGCCCATCGGCAGGCACACGGGAGACCCAGTACTTC; CDR3 protein: CASSPSAGTRETQYF
D gene: TRBD1; J gene: TRBJ2-3; clone size: NA; V gene: TRBV5-1; CDR3 DNA: TGCGCCAGCAGCTTGGAGGGACAGTACACAGATACGCAGTATTTT; CDR3 protein: CASSLEGQYTDTQYF
D gene: NA; J gene: TRBJ1-5; clone size: NA; V gene: TRBV18; CDR3 DNA: TGTGCCAGCTCAGATTCGAGAGGCAATCAGCCCCAGCATTTT; CDR3 protein: CASSDSRGNQPQHF
D gene: TRBD1; J gene: TRBJ2-2; clone size: few; V gene: TRBV5-1; CDR3 DNA: TGCGCCAGCAGCGCACAGGGGGCCGTGAACACCGGGGAGCTGTTTTTT; CDR3 protein: CASSAQGAVNTGELFF
D gene: TRBD1; J gene: TRBJ2-7; clone size: NA; V gene: TRBV28; CDR3 DNA: TGTGCCAGCGAGACCGACAGGGGGGACCCTTACGAGCAGTACTTC; CDR3 protein: CASETDRGDPYEQYF
D gene: NA; J gene: TRBJ2-7; clone size: NA; V gene: TRBV2; CDR3 DNA: TGTGCCAGCAGTCGGGCGGGGAGTAGCTACGAGCAGTACTTC; CDR3 protein: CASSRAGSSYEQYF
D gene: NA; J gene: TRBJ2-3; clone size: NA; V gene: TRBV7-9; CDR3 DNA: TGTGCCAGCAGCTTAGAGAGGGTGTGGACGCAGTATTTT; CDR3 protein: CASSLERVWTQYF
D gene: TRBD2; J gene: TRBJ2-2; clone size: NA; V gene: TRBV5-5; CDR3 DNA: TGTGCCAGCAGCCCGGGACTAGCTTTGGTCGGGGAGCTGTTTTTT; CDR3 protein: CASSPGLALVGELFF
D gene: TRBD2; J gene: TRBJ2-3; clone size: NA; V gene: TRBV7-6; CDR3 DNA: TGTGCCAGCAGCTTAGCTGCGGGAGGGCCGGGAGATACGCAGTATTTT; CDR3 protein: CASSLAAGGPGDTQYF
D gene: NA; J gene: TRBJ1-4; clone size: NA; V gene: TRBV5-1; CDR3 DNA: TGCGCCAGCAGCCTGCCGAGGCAGGGAAGCGAAAAACTGTTTTTT; CDR3 protein: CASSLPRQGSEKLFF
D gene: TRBD1; J gene: TRBJ2-6; clone size: NA; V gene: TRBV7-9; CDR3 DNA: TGTGCCAGCTGGGGGACAGGGACCAACGTCCTGACTTTC; CDR3 protein: CASWGTGTNVLTF
D gene: NA; J gene: TRBJ2-5; clone size: NA; V gene: TRBV11-3; CDR3 DNA: TGTGCCAGCAGCGGTGAGGGAGTCGAGACCCAGTACTTC; CDR3 protein: CASSGEGVETQYF
D gene: NA; J gene: TRBJ2-6; clone size: NA; V gene: TRBV24-1; CDR3 DNA: TGTGCCACCGCTATGTCTGGGGCCAACGTCCTGACTTTC; CDR3 protein: CATAMSGANVLTF
D gene: NA; J gene: TRBJ2-1; clone size: few; V gene: TRBV5-4; CDR3 DNA: TGTGCCAGCAGCTCAGGGTACAATGAGCAGTTCTTC; CDR3 protein: CASSSGYNEQFF
D gene: TRBD1; J gene: TRBJ1-5; clone size: NA; V gene: TRBV7-2; CDR3 DNA: TGTGCCAGCAGCTCCACAGGGGGCACCAACCAGCCCCAGCATTTT; CDR3 protein: CASSSTGGTNQPQHF
D gene: NA; J gene: TRBJ2-3; clone size: NA; V gene: TRBV11-3; CDR3 DNA: TGTGCCAGCAGCTTAGACTACACAGATACGCAGTATTTT; CDR3 protein: CASSLDYTDTQYF
D gene: NA; J gene: TRBJ1-5; clone size: NA; V gene: TRBV6-1; CDR3 DNA: TGTGCCAGCAGTGAAAACGGGGTTCAGCCCCAGCATTTT; CDR3 protein: CASSENGVQPQHF
D gene: NA; J gene: TRBJ1-1; clone size: NA; V gene: TRBV18; CDR3 DNA: TGTGCCAGCTCACCGAGGGGGGGAAGCGACACTGAAGCTTTCTTT; CDR3 protein: CASSPRGGSDTEAFF
D gene: NA; J gene: TRBJ2-5; clone size: NA; V gene: TRBV7-2; CDR3 DNA: TGTGCCAGCAGTCCCGGGGTTGCTGTCCAAGAGACCCAGTACTTC; CDR3 protein: CASSPGVAVQETQYF
D gene: TRBD1; J gene: TRBJ2-4; clone size: once; V gene: TRBV28; CDR3 DNA: TGTGCCAGCCAGGGGGCTCGAACCAAAAACATTCAGTACTTC; CDR3 protein: CASQGARTKNIQYF
D gene: TRBD1; J gene: TRBJ1-5; clone size: NA; V gene: TRBV28; CDR3 DNA: TGTGCCAGCTCGGGACAGGGGAATCAGCCCCAGCATTTT; CDR3 protein: CASSGQGNQPQHF
D gene: NA; J gene: TRBJ2-3; clone size: NA; V gene: TRBV28; CDR3 DNA: TGTGCCAGCAGTACACCGGCGCGGGATACGCAGTATTTT; CDR3 protein: CASSTPARDTQYF
D gene: NA; J gene: TRBJ1-6; clone size: few; V gene: TRBV19; CDR3 DNA: TGTGCCAGTAGCCAGGGGCTTAATTCACCCCTCCACTTT; CDR3 protein: CASSQGLNSPLHF
D gene: TRBD1; J gene: TRBJ1-6; clone size: NA; V gene: TRBV25-1; CDR3 DNA: TGTGCCAGCAGTCCGACAGGGGGCGATTCACCCCTCCACTTT; CDR3 protein: CASSPTGGDSPLHF
D gene: NA; J gene: TRBJ1-1; clone size: many; V gene: TRBV19; CDR3 DNA: TGTGCCAGTACCCCGACCACAGGGATGGAAATGAACACTGAAGCTTTCTTT; CDR3 protein: CASTPTTGMEMNTEAFF
D gene: TRBD1; J gene: TRBJ1-2; clone size: NA; V gene: TRBV4-1; CDR3 DNA: TGCGCCAGCAGCCAAGGAACAGGGGAGAACTATGGCTACACCTTC; CDR3 protein: CASSQGTGENYGYTF
D gene: NA; J gene: TRBJ1-5; clone size: NA; V gene: TRBV19; CDR3 DNA: TGTGCCAGTTTCACAGGGCTGAGCAATCAGCCCCAGCATTTT; CDR3 protein: CASFTGLSNQPQHF
D gene: TRBD1; J gene: TRBJ1-2; clone size: few; V gene: TRBV27; CDR3 DNA: TGTGCCAGCAGTTTTGGGACAGGGTATGGCTACACCTTC; CDR3 protein: CASSFGTGYGYTF
D gene: TRBD2; J gene: TRBJ2-2; clone size: many; V gene: TRBV7-9; CDR3 DNA: TGTGCCAGCACCCTGGGAGGGAGGTTTGCAGCGAACACCGGGGAGCTGTTTTTT; CDR3 protein: CASTLGGRFAANTGELFF
D gene: NA; J gene: TRBJ2-5; clone size: NA; V gene: TRBV6-5; CDR3 DNA: TGTGCCAGCAGTTACTCGAGAGGCGTTTCCCCAGAGACCCAGTACTTC; CDR3 protein: CASSYSRGVSPETQYF
D gene: NA; J gene: TRBJ1-6; clone size: NA; V gene: TRBV5-1; CDR3 DNA: TGCGCCAGCAGCTTAGGGGATTCACCCCTCCACTTT; CDR3 protein: CASSLGDSPLHF
D gene: TRBD1; J gene: TRBJ1-6; clone size: NA; V gene: TRBV28; CDR3 DNA: TGTGCCAGCAGCCGACAGGGGGAGAATTCACCCCTCCACTTT; CDR3 protein: CASSRQGENSPLHF
D gene: NA; J gene: TRBJ1-2; clone size: NA; V gene: TRBV2; CDR3 DNA: TGTGCCAGCAGTGCCACAGGGTTCGATGGCTACACCTTC; CDR3 protein: CASSATGFDGYTF
D gene: NA; J gene: TRBJ2-3; clone size: NA; V gene: TRBV10-1; CDR3 DNA: TGCGCCAGCAGTGACCCTAGCGCGATTAAAGATACGCAGTATTTT; CDR3 protein: CASSDPSAIKDTQYF
D gene: TRBD1; J gene: TRBJ2-7; clone size: NA; V gene: TRBV5-1; CDR3 DNA: TGCGCCAGCAGGCCGGGACAGTACTACGAGCAGTACTTC; CDR3 protein: CASRPGQYYEQYF
D gene: TRBD1; J gene: TRBJ2-3; clone size: few; V gene: TRBV30; CDR3 DNA: TGTGCCTTGGAACAGGGGACGAGCACAGATACGCAGTATTTT; CDR3 protein: CALEQGTSTDTQYF
D gene: NA; J gene: TRBJ2-3; clone size: NA; V gene: TRBV7-2; CDR3 DNA: TGTGCCAGCAGCTTAGATCAAACAGCTCACCCGGATACGCAGTATTTT; CDR3 protein: CASSLDQTAHPDTQYF
D gene: NA; J gene: TRBJ1-2; clone size: NA; V gene: TRBV7-6; CDR3 DNA: TGTGCCAGCAGCTTAGGACAGGACATGACCTATGGCTACACCTTC; CDR3 protein: CASSLGQDMTYGYTF
D gene: TRBD2; J gene: TRBJ2-5; clone size: NA; V gene: TRBV15; CDR3 DNA: TGTGCCACCAGCAGAGCCCCTAGCGGGAGGGTTGAGACCCAGTACTTC; CDR3 protein: CATSRAPSGRVETQYF
D gene: NA; J gene: TRBJ1-3; clone size: NA; V gene: TRBV28; CDR3 DNA: TGTGCCAGCAGGTACAGAGGAAACACCATATATTTT; CDR3 protein: CASRYRGNTIYF
D gene: NA; J gene: TRBJ1-3; clone size: NA; V gene: TRBV7-9; CDR3 DNA: TGTGCCAGCGGTTGGACAGCGAGCTCTGGAAACACCATATATTTT; CDR3 protein: CASGWTASSGNTIYF
D gene: NA; J gene: TRBJ2-1; clone size: NA; V gene: TRBV5-3; CDR3 DNA: TGTGCCAGAAGCTTGGCCCTTAGCGACCGCCTCTACAATGAGCAGTTCTTC; CDR3 protein: CARSLALSDRLYNEQFF
D gene: TRBD2; J gene: TRBJ2-1; clone size: once; V gene: TRBV18; CDR3 DNA: TGTGCCAGCTCACCAGGACTAGCGGGAGACAATGAGCAGTTCTTC; CDR3 protein: CASSPGLAGDNEQFF
D gene: NA; J gene: TRBJ2-1; clone size: NA; V gene: TRBV7-9; CDR3 DNA: TGTGCCAGCAGCGCCCCAGGGGCCCAAAACAATGAGCAGTTCTTC; CDR3 protein: CASSAPGAQNNEQFF
D gene: TRBD1; J gene: TRBJ1-1; clone size: NA; V gene: TRBV11-3; CDR3 DNA: TGTGCCAGCAGCTCGACAGGGGGGTCTGAAGCTTTCTTT; CDR3 protein: CASSSTGGSEAFF
D gene: TRBD2; J gene: TRBJ2-1; clone size: NA; V gene: TRBV11-3; CDR3 DNA: TGTGCCAGCAGCTCAAGGGGACTAGCGGGAGGGTCCGGCTCCTACAATGAGCAGTTCTTC; CDR3 protein: CASSSRGLAGGSGSYNEQFF
D gene: NA; J gene: TRBJ2-5; clone size: NA; V gene: TRBV18; CDR3 DNA: TGTGCCAGCTCACCACGAAAATCCGGGGGCCAAGAGACCCAGTACTTC; CDR3 protein: CASSPRKSGGQETQYF
D gene: TRBD1; J gene: TRBJ1-6; clone size: NA; V gene: TRBV3-1/TRBV3-2; CDR3 DNA: TGTGCCAGCAGCCCGGGACAGAGGGATTCACCCCTCCACTTT; CDR3 protein: CASSPGQRDSPLHF
D gene: TRBD1; J gene: TRBJ1-2; clone size: NA; V gene: TRBV5-4; CDR3 DNA: TGTGCCAGCAAACAGGGGGATGAAAACTATGGCTACACCTTC; CDR3 protein: CASKQGDENYGYTF
D gene: NA; J gene: TRBJ2-5; clone size: NA; V gene: TRBV29-1; CDR3 DNA: TGCAGCGTGCTACTGCAAGAGACCCAGTACTTC; CDR3 protein: CSVLLQETQYF
D gene: TRBD2; J gene: TRBJ2-1; clone size: NA; V gene: TRBV20-1; CDR3 DNA: TGCAGTGCTAGTTCGAGCGGGGGTTCCCCTCAAGTCTTC; CDR3 protein: CSASSSGGSPQVF
D gene: NA; J gene: TRBJ1-5; clone size: once; V gene: TRBV15; CDR3 DNA: TGTGCCACCAGCAGAGGGGCAGCCAACAGGCCCCAGCATTTT; CDR3 protein: CATSRGAANRPQHF
D gene: TRBD2; J gene: TRBJ2-2; clone size: NA; V gene: TRBV7-2; CDR3 DNA: TGTGCCAGCAGCGCCCAGCGGGGGGCTGGGGAGCTGTTTTTT; CDR3 protein: CASSAQRGAGELFF